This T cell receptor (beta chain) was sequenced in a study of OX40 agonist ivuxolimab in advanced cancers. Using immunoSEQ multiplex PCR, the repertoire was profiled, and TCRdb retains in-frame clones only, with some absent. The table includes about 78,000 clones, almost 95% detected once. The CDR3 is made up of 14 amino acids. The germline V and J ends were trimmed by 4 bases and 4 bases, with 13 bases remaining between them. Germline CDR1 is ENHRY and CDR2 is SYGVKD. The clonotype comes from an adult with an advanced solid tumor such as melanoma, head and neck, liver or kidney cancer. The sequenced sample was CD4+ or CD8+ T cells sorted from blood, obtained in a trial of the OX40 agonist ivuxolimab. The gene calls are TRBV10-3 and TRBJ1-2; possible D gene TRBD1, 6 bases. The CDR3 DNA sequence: TGTGCCATCAGTGGATACAGGGAAGGCTATGGCTACACCTTC. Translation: CAISGYREGYGYTF.